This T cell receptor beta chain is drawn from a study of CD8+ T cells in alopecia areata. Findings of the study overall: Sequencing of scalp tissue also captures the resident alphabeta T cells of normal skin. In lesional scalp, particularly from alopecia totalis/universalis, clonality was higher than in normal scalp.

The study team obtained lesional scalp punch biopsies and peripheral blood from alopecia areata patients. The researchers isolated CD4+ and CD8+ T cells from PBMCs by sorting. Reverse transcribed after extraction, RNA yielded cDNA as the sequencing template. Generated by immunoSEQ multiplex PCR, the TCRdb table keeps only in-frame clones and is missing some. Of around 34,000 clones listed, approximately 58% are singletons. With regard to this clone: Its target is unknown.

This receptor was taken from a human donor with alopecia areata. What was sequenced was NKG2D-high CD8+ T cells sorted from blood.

This CDR3 is CASSPATLRRGYTF. The CDR3 DNA reads as TGTGCCAGCAGTCCCGCCACCCTGCGGCGTGGCTACACCTTC. The V and J genes are TRBV7-9 and TRBJ1-2; D gene ambiguous. Deletions cut 6 bases from V and 7 bases from J, with 18 bases between. CDR1 and CDR2 from the germline V gene are SEHNR and FQNEAQ (reference sequence). The CDR3 contains 14 residues.